These T cell receptor beta chains were read from a single sample in a study of identical twins. In TCRdb, the 5' RACE reads were re-called with MiXCR into one record per CDR3 protein. The sample holds around 1.7 million distinct CDR3 sequences, less than 35% seen once. Input material: cord blood. The receptors come from a newborn girl in good health. Each CDR3 is given with its conserved first and last residue. The D gene is left open where the match is weak. Only some rows state a clone size, as once, few, many or a class for expanded clones.

CDR3,DNA,V,length,size,J,D
CASSVGTSGGHETQYF,TGTGCCAGCAGCGTCGGGACTAGCGGGGGTCATGAGACCCAGTACTTC,TRBV4-2,16,few,TRBJ2-5,TRBD2
CSALRVGTYEQYF,TGCAGCGCCCTCCGGGTGGGTACCTACGAGCAGTACTTC,TRBV29-1,13,NA,TRBJ2-7,NA
CASSESPTGVNTEAFF,TGTGCCAGCAGTGAATCCCCGACAGGGGTGAACACTGAAGCTTTCTTT,TRBV25-1,16,NA,TRBJ1-1,TRBD1
CSARRTGTHEKLFF,TGCAGTGCTAGAAGAACCGGGACCCATGAAAAACTGTTTTTT,TRBV20-1,14,NA,TRBJ1-4,NA
CASSFGVSEQYF,TGTGCCAGCAGCTTCGGGGTTAGCGAGCAGTACTTC,TRBV11-2,12,few,TRBJ2-7,NA
CASNEFETSGNYEQYF,TGTGCCAGCAATGAATTCGAGACTAGCGGAAACTACGAGCAGTACTTC,TRBV12-3/TRBV12-4,16,few,TRBJ2-7,TRBD2
CSAPLTSLEQFF,TGCAGTGCTCCTTTGACTAGTCTTGAGCAGTTCTTC,TRBV20-1,12,NA,TRBJ2-1,NA
CAWTSGGRNEQFF,TGTGCCTGGACTAGCGGGGGACGAAATGAGCAGTTCTTC,TRBV30,13,once,TRBJ2-1,TRBD2
CSASGGTGAFNYGYTF,TGCAGTGCTAGTGGAGGGACAGGGGCTTTTAACTATGGCTACACCTTC,TRBV20-1,16,NA,TRBJ1-2,TRBD1
CASSQATGRSGELFF,TGTGCCAGCAGCCAGGCCACTGGAAGGTCCGGGGAGCTGTTTTTT,TRBV4-2,15,few,TRBJ2-2,NA
CASSLSGRAWGYGYTF,TGTGCCAGCAGTTTATCCGGCAGGGCCTGGGGCTATGGCTACACCTTC,TRBV27,16,NA,TRBJ1-2,NA
CSAREPGHYLNQPQHF,TGCAGTGCTAGAGAACCGGGACACTATCTCAATCAGCCCCAGCATTTT,TRBV20-1,16,NA,TRBJ1-5,NA
CASSFGSFNEQFF,TGTGCCAGCAGCTTCGGTTCCTTTAATGAGCAGTTCTTC,TRBV7-8,13,NA,TRBJ2-1,NA
CASSSVIHEQYF,TGTGCCAGCAGTTCGGTAATCCACGAGCAGTACTTC,TRBV12-3/TRBV12-4,12,NA,TRBJ2-7,NA
CASSFNTGARDEQFF,TGTGCCAGCAGCTTCAACACAGGGGCGAGGGACGAGCAGTTCTTC,TRBV11-1,15,NA,TRBJ2-1,TRBD1
CASRHGGGRGYGYTF,TGTGCCAGCAGACATGGGGGGGGCAGGGGCTATGGCTACACCTTC,TRBV27,15,NA,TRBJ1-2,NA
CSASSLRGYGYTF,TGCAGTGCTAGTAGTTTGAGGGGCTATGGCTACACCTTC,TRBV20-1,13,few,TRBJ1-2,NA
CASSPQTGLSIQYF,TGTGCCAGCAGTCCCCAGACAGGGTTGAGCATTCAGTACTTC,TRBV6-2/TRBV6-3,14,NA,TRBJ2-4,TRBD1
CTSSLGTSRSYEQYF,TGTACCAGCAGTTTAGGGACTAGCAGATCCTACGAGCAGTACTTC,TRBV28,15,NA,TRBJ2-7,TRBD2
CASSGPGTLSHEQYF,TGTGCCAGCAGTGGTCCCGGGACACTCTCCCACGAGCAGTACTTC,TRBV6-1,15,NA,TRBJ2-7,NA
CASSFQGGTTGELFF,TGTGCCAGCAGCTTTCAGGGAGGGACCACCGGGGAGCTGTTTTTT,TRBV11-2,15,NA,TRBJ2-2,TRBD2
CASSSLTVWETQYF,TGTGCCAGCAGTTCTCTAACAGTTTGGGAGACCCAGTACTTC,TRBV6-2/TRBV6-3,14,few,TRBJ2-5,NA
CASSSLGLAKTQYF,TGTGCCAGCAGCTCGCTGGGACTAGCGAAGACCCAGTACTTC,TRBV11-1,14,NA,TRBJ2-5,TRBD2